A selection of T cell receptor beta chains follows, all from one sample in a study of T cell changes during pregnancy in multiple sclerosis. Assay: immunoSEQ multiplex PCR; the TCRdb copy retains only in-frame clones and omits some. The top ten clones hold 0.89% of a sample with about 42,000 clones, approximately 96% of them seen once. Sequenced material: peripheral blood, taken in the second trimester of pregnancy. Source of these receptors: a female donor with multiple sclerosis, enrolled in a pregnancy study. The CDR3 runs from the conserved cysteine through the conserved F or W.

V	J	length	CDR3
TRBV7-3	TRBJ2-1	18	CASSLMGLAGGSYNEQFF
TRBV7-2	TRBJ2-5	11	CASSSGETQYF
TRBV7-2	TRBJ1-2	15	CASSPYLTGGDGYTF
TRBV28	TRBJ1-5	15	CASRRETDSNQPQHF
TRBV6-1	TRBJ1-5	12	CASYITPLEVHF
TRBV7-3	TRBJ2-2	14	CASSRPGRPGELFF
TRBV19	TRBJ1-1	13	CASSDTGYTEAFF
TRBV9	TRBJ1-1	12	CASSVDGNEAFF
TRBV10-3	TRBJ2-7	14	CATRGFWSSYEQYF
TRBV2	TRBJ2-5	13	CASRPTGGETQYF
TRBV19	TRBJ1-2	15	CASSSPGQGPNGYTF
TRBV11-2	TRBJ2-1	15	CASSVGQGALNEQFF
TRBV9	TRBJ2-2	16	CASSVGLAGLTGELFF